This T cell receptor beta chain was identified in a study of shared clonotypes between healthy human individuals. Study outcomes and limitations: The study generally estimated greater richness for naive than memory subsets.

Sequencing was performed with immunoSEQ multiplex PCR; in TCRdb, only in-frame clones are kept and a portion is missing. The table lists just under 350,000 clones, around four fifths of them singletons. V was pared by 0 bases and J by 5 bases, with 15 bases between. This CDR3 spans 15 amino acids. The V gene's germline CDR1 is SGHRS and CDR2 YFSETQ. About this clone itself: Its specificity is unknown.

The gene calls are TRBV5-1 and TRBJ2-7, with D tentatively TRBD1 (8 bases). Sequencing was performed on memory CD4+ T cells sorted from blood. The subset is: CD45RA-negative fraction. This TCR was recovered from a man aged 25 to 40 in good health. For the CDR3, the DNA is TGCGCCAGCAGCTTGGATCACAGGGGGAGGGACGAGCAGTACTTC. It translates to CASSLDHRGRDEQYF.